The 25 T cell receptor beta chains below were found in one sample sequenced in a study of T cell responses to AZD1222 COVID-19 vaccine. The table came from immunoSEQ multiplex PCR; TCRdb's copy has only in-frame clones and leaves some out. The sample includes about 140,000 clones, under 95% of them seen just once. The sequencing used peripheral blood, collected on day 0 of AZD1222 vaccination. These receptors were collected from an adult in good health.

J is TRBJ1-5 and V is TRBV6-1, with D perhaps TRBD1 (5 bases). Germline lookup yields CDR1 MNHNS and CDR2 SASEGT. This CDR3 comprises 15 residues. V lost 0 bases and J lost 6, with 12 bases in between. CDR3 sequence: CASSEARESVQPQHF. The DNA of the CDR3 is TGTGCCAGCAGTGAAGCCAGGGAGTCTGTTCAGCCCCAGCATTTT.

CDR3 residues: CASSQSRGPSLEQYF. CDR3 DNA sequence: TGCGCCAGCAGTCAATCGCGGGGACCTTCCCTCGAGCAGTACTTC. The J gene is TRBJ2-7, the V gene TRBV23-1, with a weak D call TRBD2 (6 bases). TRBV23-1 counts as an open reading frame of uncertain function. The CDR3 is made up of 15 amino acids. Trimming left V 0 bases short and J 6 bases short, with 15 bases between.

CDR3 residues: CASSLSGSAYEQYF. CDR3 in DNA: TGTGCCAGCAGCTTAAGTGGCAGCGCCTACGAGCAGTACTTC. The chain is built from TRBV7-9 and TRBJ2-7; D call uncertain. Trimming stripped 2 bases from V and 2 bases from J, with 10 bases between. CDR1 and CDR2 (germline): SEHNR, FQNEAQ (reference sequence). This CDR3 contains 14 residues. Combining the CDR3 with reference TRBV7-9 and TRBJ2-7 gives the whole variable domain DTGVSQNPRHKITKRGQNVTFRCDPISEHNRLYWYRQTLGQGPEFLTYFQNEAQLEKSRLLSDRFSAERPKGSFSTLEIQRTEQGDSAMYLCASSLSGSAYEQYFGPGTRLTVT.

V gene TRBV10-3 combines with J gene TRBJ2-1; D is possibly TRBD1 (6 bases). CDR3 length: 15 amino acids. V was pared by 8 bases and J by 6 bases, with 20 bases between. Germline CDR1 is ENHRY and CDR2 is SYGVKD. The CDR3 loop is CAISGMGAGGNEQFF. Written as DNA, the CDR3 is TGTGCCATCTCTGGCATGGGGGCAGGTGGCAATGAGCAGTTCTTC.

This clone came up once. CDR3 sequence reads: CASSLGASSYNEQFF. As DNA, the CDR3 is TGTGCCAGCAGCTTAGGGGCTAGCTCCTACAATGAGCAGTTCTTC. The chain uses TRBV7-3 and TRBJ2-1; D is possibly TRBD1 (5 bases). V was clipped by 2 bases and J by 0 bases, with 8 bases between them. Germline-derived CDR1 and CDR2 are SGHTA and FQGTGA. CDR3 length: 15 amino acids.

The gene calls are TRBV29-1 and TRBJ1-2; D is ambiguous. CDR3 size: 12 residues. Germline V gene sequence: CDR1 SQVTM, CDR2 ANQGSEA. Deletions cut 0 bases from V and 8 bases from J, with 10 bases between. The CDR3, as DNA: TGCAGCGTTGAAGATTACCAGGAGGGCTACACCTTC. It yields the protein CSVEDYQEGYTF.

This clone was observed a few times. The chain combines TRBV5-1 with TRBJ1-1, with a tentative D call TRBD1 (6 bases). Germline CDR1 is SGHRS and CDR2 is YFSETQ. V was pared by 2 bases and J by 0 bases, with 20 bases between. The CDR3 totals 18 residues. CDR3 amino acids: CASSFGVTGFVMNTEAFF. Written as DNA, the CDR3 is TGCGCCAGCAGCTTTGGAGTGACAGGATTCGTGATGAACACTGAAGCTTTCTTT.

This chain joins TRBV11-3 and TRBJ1-1; possible D gene TRBD1, 5 bases. Trimming pared 3 bases from V and 7 bases from J, leaving 15 bases between. CDR1 is SGHNT and CDR2 is YENEEA in the germline V gene. This CDR3 has 14 amino acids. CDR3 bases: TGTGCCAGCAGCTTCAAAGGGGTTGCGGGTGAAGCTTTCTTT. Translating it yields CASSFKGVAGEAFF.

The chain combines TRBV18 with TRBJ1-1; TRBD1 agrees at 9 bases. CDR1 and CDR2 (germline): KGHSH, LQKENI. After removal of 1 base from V and 3 bases from J, the junction contained 6 bases not matched to a gene. This CDR3 has 16 amino acids. The CDR3 sequence: CASSPLLQGADTEAFF. Here the CDR3 DNA reads TGTGCCAGCTCACCACTTCTACAGGGGGCTGACACTGAAGCTTTCTTT.

V and J are TRBV21-1 and TRBJ1-1; the table's TRBD1 call for D was not verified on the DNA. TRBV21-1 is shown as a pseudogene. There are 17 residues in the CDR3. CDR3 amino acids: CASSKGERTVKNTEAFF. CDR3 nucleotide sequence: TGTGCCAGCAGCAAAGGTGAGAGGACAGTGAAGAACACTGAAGCTTTCTTT.

The V gene is TRBV11-1, the J gene TRBJ2-1; D not resolved. The germline V and J ends were trimmed by 5 bases and 2 bases, with 10 bases remaining between them. Germline V gives CDR1 SGHAT, CDR2 FQDESV (reference sequence). This CDR3 contains 14 residues. This CDR3 reads CASSPSSAYNEQFF. The CDR3 DNA reads TGTGCCAGCAGCCCCTCTTCCGCCTACAATGAGCAGTTCTTC.

The J gene is TRBJ2-2, the V gene TRBV2; D possibly corresponds to TRBD2 (6 bases). The germline V and J ends were trimmed by 7 bases and 7 bases, with 16 bases remaining between them. CDR1 and CDR2 from the germline V gene are SNHLY and FYNNEI. The CDR3 extends over 14 amino acids. CDR3 sequence reads: CASTLHGSIGELFF. DNA for the CDR3: TGTGCCAGCACCCTCCACGGGAGTATCGGGGAGCTGTTTTTT. Full variable domain (remainder filled in from reference TRBV2 and TRBJ2-2): EPEVTQTPSHQVTQMGQEVILRCVPISNHLYFYWYRQILGQKVEFLVSFYNNEISEKSEIFDDQFSVERPDGSNFTLKIRSTKLEDSAMYFCASTLHGSIGELFFGEGSRLTVL.

This clone was counted once. The chain is built from TRBV6-1 and TRBJ1-5; D gene unclear. CDR3 length: 15 amino acids. The germline CDR1 and CDR2 sequences are MNHNS and SASEGT. Trimming removed 1 base at V and 6 bases at J, with 13 bases between. CDR3: CASSEGGEVAQPQHF. CDR3 DNA: TGTGCCAGCAGTGAAGGCGGGGAGGTGGCTCAGCCCCAGCATTTT.

The chain employs TRBV3-1 (or the pseudogene TRBV3-2) and TRBJ1-5; D unclear. Germline assignment: CDR1 LGHDT and CDR2 YNNKEL (reference sequence). The V end was cut by 1 base, the J end by 6 bases, with 10 bases between. CDR3 size: 14 residues. The CDR3: CASSQGKKGQPQHF. CDR3 bases: TGTGCCAGCAGCCAAGGGAAAAAGGGTCAGCCCCAGCATTTT.

This clone was recorded only once. The chain recombines TRBV6-5 with TRBJ1-3; no firm D call. Deletions cut 7 bases from V and 5 bases from J, with 15 bases between. Germline loops: CDR1 MNHEY, CDR2 SVGAGI. CDR3 length: 14 residues. The CDR3 nucleotides read TGTGCCAGCACCCCCGCGGGGAATCGAAACACCATATATTTT. It translates to CASTPAGNRNTIYF.

The chain joins TRBV28 to TRBJ2-1, with TRBD2 matching over 8 bases. Germline V lookup: CDR1 MDHEN, CDR2 SYDVKM. J was trimmed by 6 bases and V by 7 bases; bases with no gene match: 11. The CDR3 loop spans 15 amino acids. This chain's CDR3 is CASIPPTGRVNEQFF. The CDR3 DNA reads TGTGCCAGCATTCCTCCGACCGGGAGGGTCAATGAGCAGTTCTTC.

This clone appeared once. The rearrangement links TRBV5-1 to TRBJ2-2, with D perhaps matching TRBD1 or TRBD2 (5 bases each). Germline V gene data show CDR1 as SGHRS and CDR2 as YFSETQ. The CDR3 is 13 residues long. V shed 7 bases and J shed 5 bases, with 12 bases lying between them. CDR3 in DNA: TGCGCCAGCGGCAGGGAGACTACCGGGGAGCTGTTTTTT. Translating gives CASGRETTGELFF.

This chain links TRBV29-1 with TRBJ1-2; 7 nucleotides line up with TRBD1. Germline V gives CDR1 SQVTM, CDR2 ANQGSEA. V gave up 2 bases and J gave up 4 bases; unmatched junction bases: 25. The CDR3 consists of 20 residues. The DNA for the CDR3 is TGCAGCGTTGAATACGAAACGGCGAACAGGGGCTGGGGTGCGGGCTATGGCTACACCTTC. Its protein is CSVEYETANRGWGAGYGYTF.

This chain uses TRBV28 with TRBJ2-1; D not certain. Germline assignment: CDR1 MDHEN and CDR2 SYDVKM. CDR3 length: 13 amino acids. The ends were cut back, 4 bases at V and 6 bases at J, with 10 bases in the middle. The CDR3 bases are TGTGCCAGCAGTTATGGGGTAACCAATGAGCAGTTCTTC. Its protein product is CASSYGVTNEQFF.

The rearrangement links TRBV5-5 to TRBJ2-6; D uncertain. CDR1 is SGHKS and CDR2 is YYEKEE in the germline V gene (reference sequence). The CDR3 is made up of 13 amino acids. The V gene lost 0 bases and the J gene lost 2 bases, with 0 bases spanning the gap. The CDR3 reads CASSLAGANVLTF. The CDR3 DNA reads TGTGCCAGCAGCTTGGCTGGGGCCAACGTCCTGACTTTC. Full variable domain (outside the CDR3, taken from reference TRBV5-5 and TRBJ2-6): DAGVTQSPTHLIKTRGQQVTLRCSPISGHKSVSWYQQVLGQGPQFIFQYYEKEERGRGNFPDRFSARQFPNYSSELNVNALLLGDSALYLCASSLAGANVLTFGAGSRLTVL.

V gene TRBV19 combines with J gene TRBJ2-7, with D unclear. The V and J ends lost 6 bases and 2 bases respectively, with 14 bases between them. The CDR3 runs 14 residues. CDR1 and CDR2 from the germline V gene are LNHDA and SQIVND (reference sequence). This CDR3 is CASRESRRTYEQYF. The CDR3 bases are TGTGCCAGTAGGGAGAGCCGGAGAACCTACGAGCAGTACTTC.

The V and J genes are TRBV12-3 or TRBV12-4 and TRBJ1-2, with D tentatively TRBD1 (6 bases). Trimming cost V 7 bases and J 8 bases, with 14 bases left between them. The CDR3 has 12 residues. This chain's CDR3 is CASNYRVEGYTF. DNA for the CDR3: TGTGCCAGCAATTACAGGGTGGAGGGCTACACCTTC.

This chain links TRBV6-5 with TRBJ1-2, with D maybe TRBD1 (5 bases). From germline, CDR1 is MNHEY and CDR2 SVGAGI. This CDR3 has 12 amino acids. The V and J ends lost 10 bases and 5 bases respectively, with 14 bases between them. The CDR3: CATSGLTYGYTF. The CDR3 nucleotides are TGTGCCACCTCGGGACTTACGTATGGCTACACCTTC.

The chain employs TRBV7-9 and TRBJ1-5; TRBD1 agrees at 7 bases. Trimming took 2 bases from V and 1 from J; bases not matched to a gene: 2. CDR3 length: 15 residues. Germline CDR1 reads SEHNR; CDR2 reads FQNEAQ (reference sequence). Here the CDR3 DNA reads TGTGCCAGCAGCTTAACAGGGGCCAGCAATCAGCCCCAGCATTTT. It codes for CASSLTGASNQPQHF. The entire variable domain, with the rest obtained from reference TRBV7-9 and TRBJ1-5, is as follows: DTGVSQNPRHKITKRGQNVTFRCDPISEHNRLYWYRQTLGQGPEFLTYFQNEAQLEKSRLLSDRFSAERPKGSFSTLEIQRTEQGDSAMYLCASSLTGASNQPQHFGDGTRLSIL.

CDR3 sequence (DNA): TGCGCCAGCGCCGGGGCCCCGGGGAAGAGTGAGCAGTACTTC. Protein product: CASAGAPGKSEQYF. The chain employs TRBV5-1 and TRBJ2-7; D assignment may be TRBD1 or TRBD2 (5 bases each). Trimming stripped 7 bases from V and 7 bases from J, with 21 bases between. The CDR3 runs 14 residues. Per germline, CDR1 SGHRS and CDR2 YFSETQ.